Below are 30 T cell receptor beta chains sequenced from a single sample in a study of OX40 agonist ivuxolimab in advanced cancers. TCRdb keeps only in-frame clones here, not all; method: immunoSEQ multiplex PCR. The repertoire holds tens of thousands of clones, with approximately 83% as singletons. The specimen comprised CD4+ or CD8+ T cells sorted from blood, sampled in a trial of the OX40 agonist ivuxolimab. All receptors derive from an adult with an advanced solid tumor such as melanoma, head and neck, liver or kidney cancer.

In its sample, this clone was seen a few times. V is TRBV5-5 and J is TRBJ1-5; D unresolved. The germline V gene has CDR1 SGHKS and CDR2 YYEKEE (reference sequence). The CDR3 runs to 14 residues. Trimming removed 3 bases from V and 3 bases from J, with 10 bases in between. The CDR3 DNA sequence: TGTGCCAGCAGCTCCGGTTTCCTCAATCAGCCCCAGCATTTT. Translated: CASSSGFLNQPQHF.

The chain recombines TRBV2 with TRBJ2-1, with TRBD2 identical over 14 bases. Germline V gives CDR1 SNHLY, CDR2 FYNNEI. The CDR3 has 16 residues. J gave up 3 bases and V 6 bases, and 4 bases lay outside the gene matches. The CDR3 nucleotides read TGTGCCAGCAGGGGACTAGCGGGGGAGCACTACAATGAGCAGTTCTTC. Amino acids: CASRGLAGEHYNEQFF.

V and J are TRBV6-1 and TRBJ1-2; possibly TRBD1 for D (5 bases). The V gene's germline CDR1 is MNHNS and CDR2 SASEGT. The V end lost 2 bases, the J end lost 2 bases, and 9 bases lay between the germline ends. The CDR3 extends over 14 amino acids. This CDR3 is CASSEPGLNYGYTF. CDR3 DNA: TGTGCCAGCAGTGAACCGGGGCTGAACTATGGCTACACCTTC.

This chain connects TRBV9 to TRBJ1-2; no firm D call. In germline, CDR1 is SGDLS, CDR2 YYNGEE. This CDR3 contains 14 residues. Trimming removed 3 bases at V and 1 base at J, with 10 bases between. The chain's CDR3 is CASSEVGINYGYTF. The CDR3 DNA reads TGTGCCAGCAGCGAAGTAGGGATTAACTATGGCTACACCTTC.

The chain combines TRBV2 with TRBJ2-7, with 9 bases lining up with TRBD2. The CDR3 consists of 15 residues. Trimming at V came to 2 bases and at J to 2 bases, leaving 4 bases not matched to a gene. Germline CDR1 reads SNHLY; CDR2 reads FYNNEI. CDR3 nucleotide sequence: TGTGCCAGCAGTGAAAGGGCTAGCGGGGCCTACGAGCAGTACTTC. Its translation is CASSERASGAYEQYF.

V usage is TRBV5-6 and J usage is TRBJ1-4; D is perhaps TRBD1 (5 bases). This CDR3 has 12 residues. CDR1 is SGHDT and CDR2 is YYEEEE in the germline V gene. V lost 4 bases and J lost 8, with 9 bases in between. CDR3 nucleotide sequence: TGTGCCAGCAGCCCGGGGGGAGAAAAACTGTTTTTT. It specifies CASSPGGEKLFF.

This clone showed up just once. J is TRBJ1-1 and V is TRBV6-1; D is unresolved. The length of the CDR3 is 15 residues. Trimming removed 7 bases from V and 1 base from J, with 16 bases in between. The germline gives CDR1 MNHNS, CDR2 SASEGT. CDR3 in amino acids: CASTMPGPPNTEAFF. CDR3 in DNA: TGTGCCAGCACCATGCCCGGGCCACCGAACACTGAAGCTTTCTTT.

The chain carries TRBV20-1 and TRBJ2-5; maybe TRBD1 (5 bases). This CDR3 is built from 11 residues. Germline CDR1 and CDR2: DFQATT and SNEGSKA (reference sequence). V shed 6 bases and J shed 11 bases, with 16 bases lying between them. The CDR3 DNA follows: TGCAGTGCGTCCCTAGGGGCGCCACAGTACTTC. Its translation: CSASLGAPQYF.

The chain is built from TRBV5-5 and TRBJ1-1, with D hard to call. The germline V gene has CDR1 SGHKS and CDR2 YYEKEE (reference sequence). This CDR3 is built from 12 residues. The V end lost 0 bases, the J end lost 5 bases, and 5 bases lay between the germline ends. In nucleotides, the CDR3 is TGTGCCAGCAGCTTGGGTAGTACTGAAGCTTTCTTT. This gives the protein CASSLGSTEAFF.

V usage is TRBV10-3 and J usage is TRBJ2-2, with 7 bases fitting TRBD2. The CDR3 length is 14 residues. The V gene's germline CDR1 is ENHRY and CDR2 SYGVKD. With V trimmed by 11 bases and J by 4 bases, 10 bases remained unmatched. CDR3 coding DNA: TGTGCCTCGGCGCGAGCGGGATCCACCGGGGAGCTGTTTTTT. This translates into CASARAGSTGELFF.

This clone appeared a single time. The chain joins TRBV5-4 to TRBJ2-3; 8 positions agree with TRBD2. Germline V gives CDR1 SGHNT, CDR2 YYREEE (reference sequence). The V gene end was trimmed by 4 bases and the J gene end by 1 base; junction bases not matched to a gene: 14. This CDR3 spans 18 amino acids. CDR3 nucleotide sequence: TGTGCCAGCAGCAATGGAGGCCCTAGCGGGTATCGCACAGATACGCAGTATTTT. This encodes CASSNGGPSGYRTDTQYF.

The V and J genes are TRBV27 and TRBJ2-3; TRBD2 is a possible D gene (5 bases). The ends were cut back, 4 bases at V and 7 bases at J, with 18 bases in the middle. This CDR3 is 15 amino acids long. CDR1 MNHEY and CDR2 SMNVEV come from the germline V gene (reference sequence). This CDR3 is CASSSRLTAMNTQYF. In nucleotides, the CDR3 is TGTGCCAGCAGTTCCCGACTAACGGCAATGAATACGCAGTATTTT.

The chain employs TRBV7-8 and TRBJ1-1, with D uncertain. In germline, CDR1 is SGHVS, CDR2 FQNEAQ. Trimming took off 1 base at V and 1 base at J, with 13 bases between the two ends. This CDR3 contains 16 residues. This CDR3 reads CASSLGLMGRNTEAFF. The CDR3 bases are TGTGCCAGCAGCTTAGGTCTGATGGGAAGGAACACTGAAGCTTTCTTT.

The chain carries TRBV15 and TRBJ1-1; D is perhaps TRBD1 (6 bases). Trimming stripped 0 bases from V and 2 bases from J, with 13 bases between. Germline CDR1 and CDR2: LNHNV and YYDKDF (reference sequence). This CDR3 has 16 amino acids. CDR3 coding DNA: TGTGCCACCAGCAGAGATCTACGGACAGCTAACACTGAAGCTTTCTTT. Translated, it gives CATSRDLRTANTEAFF.

The V call is TRBV11-1, the J call TRBJ2-1; D is ambiguous. V lost 5 bases, J lost 9 bases, and 14 bases lay in between. This CDR3 has 13 amino acids. Germline CDR1 is SGHAT and CDR2 is FQDESV (reference sequence). The CDR3 DNA reads TGTGCCAGCAGCCCCTCGAATCTGCGTGAGCAGTTCTTC. Protein sequence: CASSPSNLREQFF.

This chain links TRBV9 with TRBJ1-3; D not resolved. Per the germline V gene, CDR1 is SGDLS and CDR2 is YYNGEE. The CDR3 has 17 amino acids. V lost 1 base and J lost 0, with 14 bases in between. The CDR3 nucleotides are TGTGCCAGCAGCGTAAACCCCGGCGGGATCTCTGGAAACACCATATATTTT. Amino acids: CASSVNPGGISGNTIYF.

The chain joins TRBV11-2 to TRBJ2-1; 7 bases align to TRBD2. The germline V gene encodes CDR1 SGHAT and CDR2 FQNNGV. The CDR3 length is 15 residues. The J segment lost 5 bases and the V segment lost 3 bases, leaving 7 bases of the junction unmatched. CDR3 sequence reads: CASSLMASGNNEQFF. Written as DNA, the CDR3 is TGTGCCAGCAGCTTGATGGCTAGCGGAAACAATGAGCAGTTCTTC.

The chain combines TRBV4-1 with TRBJ2-1; maybe TRBD2 (6 bases). The ends were cut back, 0 bases at V and 2 bases at J, with 14 bases in the middle. Germline CDR1 reads MGHRA; CDR2 reads YSYEKL. This CDR3 has 17 residues. CDR3 amino acids: CASSQDRTKVTYNEQFF. The CDR3, as DNA: TGCGCCAGCAGCCAAGATCGGACTAAAGTCACCTACAATGAGCAGTTCTTC.

There are a few counts of this clone. The chain recombines TRBV14 with TRBJ1-1, with 8 nucleotides matching TRBD1. V was clipped by 4 bases and J by 3 bases; unmatched bases: 10. CDR3 length equals 16 residues. Germline loops: CDR1 SGHDN, CDR2 FVKESK. The CDR3 reads CASSRNRGREDTEAFF. CDR3 coding DNA: TGTGCCAGCAGCCGTAACAGGGGGAGGGAGGACACTGAAGCTTTCTTT. Full variable domain (remainder filled in from reference TRBV14 and TRBJ1-1): EAGVTQFPSHSVIEKGQTVTLRCDPISGHDNLYWYRRVMGKEIKFLLHFVKESKQDESGMPNNRFLAERTGGTYSTLKVQPAELEDSGVYFCASSRNRGREDTEAFFGQGTRLTVV.

CDR3 DNA sequence: TGTGCCAGCAGGAGGAGTGGCGGTACGCAGTATTTT. Its protein is CASRRSGGTQYF. The rearrangement uses TRBV13 and TRBJ2-3; the D is unclear. The CDR3 covers 12 residues. Germline CDR1 PRHDT, CDR2 FYEKMQ (reference sequence). The V end was cut by 6 bases, the J end by 8 bases, with 12 bases between.

The CDR3 sequence is CASSEWETQYF. CDR3 in DNA: TGTGCCAGCAGTGAGTGGGAGACCCAGTACTTC. The rearrangement joins TRBV2 to TRBJ2-5, with D hard to call. Germline values: CDR1 SNHLY, CDR2 FYNNEI. The CDR3 sequence is 11 residues long. V was shortened by 3 bases and J by 5 bases, with 4 bases between the two germline ends. The variable domain in full, with the rest retrieved from reference TRBV2 and TRBJ2-5, is EPEVTQTPSHQVTQMGQEVILRCVPISNHLYFYWYRQILGQKVEFLVSFYNNEISEKSEIFDDQFSVERPDGSNFTLKIRSTKLEDSAMYFCASSEWETQYFGPGTRLLVL.

The sample holds one count of this clone. V gene TRBV19 combines with J gene TRBJ1-1, with D maybe TRBD1 (6 bases). This CDR3 region has 16 residues. CDR1 and CDR2 from the germline V gene are LNHDA and SQIVND (reference sequence). The V and J ends lost 11 bases and 1 base respectively, with 23 bases between them. CDR3 in amino acids: CAGTSNEGGRNTEAFF. For the CDR3, the DNA is TGTGCCGGTACCTCTAATGAGGGGGGGAGGAACACTGAAGCTTTCTTT.

The table lists this clone with a few counts. The V call is TRBV7-9, the J call TRBJ2-1; 10 bases line up with TRBD2. With V trimmed by 1 base and J by 9 bases, 15 bases remained unmatched. This CDR3 has 18 residues. Germline CDR1 SEHNR, CDR2 FQNEAQ (reference sequence). The CDR3 coding sequence is TGTGCCAGCAGCTTAGGGCTAGCGGGGGACTTTGGGGATCGTGAGCAGTTCTTC. It yields the protein CASSLGLAGDFGDREQFF.

This rearrangement joins TRBV27 to TRBJ2-2; 7 bases line up with TRBD1. This CDR3 has 15 residues. Per germline, CDR1 MNHEY and CDR2 SMNVEV (reference sequence). J gave up 1 base and V 6 bases, and 5 bases lay outside the gene matches. CDR3 nucleotide sequence: TGTGCCAGCAGGAGGACAGGCTTGAACACCGGGGAGCTGTTTTTT. Amino acids: CASRRTGLNTGELFF.

The chain links TRBV18 to TRBJ2-3; 7 bases are a match to TRBD1. Germline values: CDR1 KGHSH, CDR2 LQKENI. V dropped 4 bases and J dropped 2; count of bases not matched to a gene: 6. The CDR3 loop spans 15 amino acids. CDR3 region: CASSLRQGLTDTQYF. CDR3 sequence (DNA): TGTGCCAGCTCACTCCGACAGGGTCTCACAGATACGCAGTATTTT. The complete variable domain, with remaining parts taken from reference TRBV18 and TRBJ2-3, reads NAGVMQNPRHLVRRRGQEARLRCSPMKGHSHVYWYRQLPEEGLKFMVYLQKENIIDESGMPKERFSAEFPKEGPSILRIQQVVRGDSAAYFCASSLRQGLTDTQYFGPGTRLTVL.

V gene TRBV2 combines with J gene TRBJ1-3; tentative D call: TRBD1 (6 bases). Germline V gene sequence: CDR1 SNHLY, CDR2 FYNNEI. CDR3 size: 20 residues. Between the trimmed V and J ends, which lost 0 bases and 0 bases, there was a span of 21 bases. CDR3 sequence: CASSEARDARGHISGNTIYF. CDR3 sequence (DNA): TGTGCCAGCAGTGAAGCTAGGGATGCCAGGGGACACATCTCTGGAAACACCATATATTTT.

The chain carries TRBV2 and TRBJ2-1; 8 bases align to TRBD2. The germline CDR1 and CDR2 sequences are SNHLY and FYNNEI. CDR3 length equals 15 residues. With V trimmed by 2 bases and J by 2 bases, 2 bases remained unmatched. The CDR3 bases are TGTGCCAGCAGTGAAATAGCGGGGACCTACAATGAGCAGTTCTTC. It codes for CASSEIAGTYNEQFF.

The rearrangement uses TRBV7-9 and TRBJ2-3; D not resolved. V dropped 2 bases and J dropped 3 bases, with 9 bases sitting between them. The CDR3 totals 14 residues. CDR1 and CDR2 (germline): SEHNR, FQNEAQ (reference sequence). The CDR3: CASSLSPRTDTQYF. The CDR3 coding sequence is TGTGCCAGCAGCTTATCCCCGCGGACAGATACGCAGTATTTT.

V usage is TRBV4-3 and J usage is TRBJ2-3, with D hard to call. Trimming removed 2 bases from V and 7 bases from J, with 7 bases in between. The CDR3 is 12 amino acids. CDR1 is LGHNA and CDR2 is YSLEER in the germline V gene. CDR3 DNA sequence: TGCGCCAGCAGCCAAAATCACTATACGCAGTATTTT. Protein sequence: CASSQNHYTQYF.

V usage is TRBV29-1 and J usage is TRBJ2-7; TRBD2 might be the D (5 bases). Trimming shortened V by 6 bases and J by 2 bases, and 14 bases separated the two germline ends. Germline CDR1 is SQVTM and CDR2 is ANQGSEA. The CDR3 spans 13 residues. Here the CDR3 DNA reads TGCAGCGTCCTAAGCGGATTAGCCTACGAGCAGTACTTC. Protein sequence: CSVLSGLAYEQYF.